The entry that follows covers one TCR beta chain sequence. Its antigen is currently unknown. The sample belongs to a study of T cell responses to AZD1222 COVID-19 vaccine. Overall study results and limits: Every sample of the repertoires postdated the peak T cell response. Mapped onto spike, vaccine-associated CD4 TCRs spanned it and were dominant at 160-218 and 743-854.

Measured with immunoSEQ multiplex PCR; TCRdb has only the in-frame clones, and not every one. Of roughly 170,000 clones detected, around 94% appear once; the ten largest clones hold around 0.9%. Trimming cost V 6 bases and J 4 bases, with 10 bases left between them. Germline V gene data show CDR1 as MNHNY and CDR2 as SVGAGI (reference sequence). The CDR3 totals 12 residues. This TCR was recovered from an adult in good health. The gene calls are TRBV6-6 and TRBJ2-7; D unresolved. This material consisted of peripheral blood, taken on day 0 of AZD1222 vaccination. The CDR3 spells CASSSDGYEQYF. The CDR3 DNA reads TGTGCCAGCAGCTCGGACGGGTACGAGCAGTACTTC.